This T cell receptor (beta chain) stems from a study of blood T cell repertoires in COVID-19. In the study overall: Nucleic acid was either cDNA or gDNA, and it came from T cells, B-cell-depleted T cells, or PBMCs.

In the original processing: Counts of nucleated cells, estimated from reference gene primer amplification, were obtained. Assay used: immunoSEQ multiplex PCR; TCRdb lists only in-frame clones, some missing. D and trimming were read from the DNA, whereas the V and J calls and clone size are those reported in that table. The data hold a few hundred thousand clones, with around nine tenths observed a single time. This clone has only a few counts. The CDR3 length is 16 residues. The origin of this receptor is a woman aged 55-70 years with COVID-19, enrolled during active disease. The chain uses TRBV21-1 and TRBJ2-7; the tabulated D call, TRBD1, remains unverified against the DNA. TRBV21-1 corresponds to a pseudogene. Sequencing used peripheral blood. The CDR3 nucleotides read TGTGCCAGCAGCAAAGCCGACAGGCCTCGCTCCTACGAGCAGTACTTC. This gives the protein CASSKADRPRSYEQYF.